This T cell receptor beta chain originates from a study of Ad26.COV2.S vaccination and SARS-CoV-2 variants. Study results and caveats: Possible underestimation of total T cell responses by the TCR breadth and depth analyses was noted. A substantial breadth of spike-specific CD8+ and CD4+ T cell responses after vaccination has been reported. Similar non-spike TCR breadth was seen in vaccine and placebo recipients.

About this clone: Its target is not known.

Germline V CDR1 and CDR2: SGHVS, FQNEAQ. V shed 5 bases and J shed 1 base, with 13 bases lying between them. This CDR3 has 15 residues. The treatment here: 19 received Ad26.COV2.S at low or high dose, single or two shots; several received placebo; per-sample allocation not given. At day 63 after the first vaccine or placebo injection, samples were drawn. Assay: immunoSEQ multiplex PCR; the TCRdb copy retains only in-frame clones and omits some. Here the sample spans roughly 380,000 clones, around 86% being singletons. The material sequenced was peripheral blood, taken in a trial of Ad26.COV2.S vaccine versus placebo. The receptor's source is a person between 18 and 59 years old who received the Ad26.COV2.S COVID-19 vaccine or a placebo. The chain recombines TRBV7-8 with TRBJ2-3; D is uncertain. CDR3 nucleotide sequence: TGTGCCAGCAGCCCCTGGGGAACCGGCACAGATACGCAGTATTTT. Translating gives CASSPWGTGTDTQYF. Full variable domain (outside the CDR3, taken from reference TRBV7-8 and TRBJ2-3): GAGVSQSPRYKVAKRGQDVALRCDPISGHVSLFWYQQALGQGPEFLTYFQNEAQLDKSGLPSDRFFAERPEGSVSTLKIQRTQQEDSAVYLCASSPWGTGTDTQYFGPGTRLTVL.